The present TCR beta chain was sequenced within a study of CD8 T cell repertoires and HIV-1 epitope variants. At the level of the study: T cells were stimulated with Twenty-five Gag and Nef peptides separately. Controls were a CMV, EBV and flu peptide pool, Ebola AY9 negative control, and no-peptide well. Enriched T cells were co-cultured with equal numbers of autologous T cell-negative antigen-presenting cells. Study-level findings and limits: The TAALDMSHF plasma variant had no responses, unlike KF9 (five clonotypes) and HW9 (one).

V shed 0 bases and J shed 7 bases, with 10 bases lying between them. CDR1 and CDR2 (germline): SGHKS, YYEKEE (reference sequence). This CDR3 contains 14 residues. Here immunoSEQ multiplex PCR was the method, and the copy in TCRdb shows in-frame clones only, minus some. This table holds 6,000 to 8,000 clones, less than 75% found once. Notes on this clone: Its specificity is not known.

The source is a male donor with HIV. The sample consisted of cultured CD8+ T cells derived from PBMCs. The rearrangement links TRBV5-5 to TRBJ2-2; D uncertain. The CDR3 region has the DNA TGTGCCAGCAGCTTGGGGTATTTCGGCGGGGAGCTGTTTTTT. Translated: CASSLGYFGGELFF.